This T cell receptor beta chain comes out of a study of cytomegalovirus exposure and HLA in healthy donors. PCR involved 60 Vbeta and 13 Jbeta primers. The data were produced by immunoSEQ multiplex PCR, yet TCRdb's version contains in-frame clones alone and is incomplete. The sample lists 95,000 to 150,000 clones; around 70% were seen once. V dropped 2 bases and J dropped 2 bases, with 16 bases sitting between them. The CDR3 is 16 residues long. Germline CDR1 and CDR2: MNHEY and SMNVEV (reference sequence). The sample taken for sequencing was PBMCs. The chain uses TRBV27 and TRBJ2-7; D not resolved. The TCR originated in a woman between 35 and 50 years old in good health and CMV-seronegative. In nucleotides, the CDR3 is TGTGCCAGCAGTTTAAACCCAGACTTTTTAACCTACGAGCAGTACTTC. Translation: CASSLNPDFLTYEQYF.